This T cell receptor (beta chain) derives from a study of T cell clones after liver transplantation. Overall study context: Immunosuppression withdrawal was tried within 2 years after liver transplantation in this trial. Graft-donor-reactive sequences were compared with third-party-reactive TCRbeta sequences from pre-transplant mixed lymphocyte reactions.

TCRdb's table, derived via immunoSEQ multiplex PCR, lists solely in-frame clones and lacks some. This sample yields around 60,000 clones, of which about 70% are seen a single time; 15% belongs to the top ten. In germline, CDR1 is SGHNT, CDR2 YYREEE (reference sequence). V lost 2 bases, J lost 3 bases, and 1 base stayed unmatched. CDR3 size: 13 residues. CD3+CD4+ and CD3+CD8+ cells were FACS-sorted from thawed unstimulated PBMCs. The genes are TRBV5-4 and TRBJ2-5; 7 bases match TRBD1. The TCR sequence derives from a human donor who received a liver transplant. Sequenced here: CD4+ T cells from blood, sampled before liver transplant. Here the CDR3 DNA reads TGTGCCAGCAGCTTTACAGGGGAAGAGACCCAGTACTTC. It translates to CASSFTGEETQYF.